Below, 11 T cell receptor beta chains from the same sample are listed, as sequenced in a study of shared clonotypes between healthy human individuals. It was CD45RO-negative cells, positively selected for CCR7, that made up naive CD8 cells, with terminally differentiated effector memory CD45RA+ cells excluded. Repertoires were generated with immunoSEQ multiplex PCR, while TCRdb's copy carries only in-frame clones and drops some. The sample lists about 2.2 million clones, about 93% occurring once. Sequenced: naive CD8+ T cells from PBMCs. Receptors were obtained from a man between 18 and 29 years old in good health. Some clones in this sample may be carry-over from other donors' samples.

The chain employs TRBV27 and TRBJ2-7; D is uncertain. In germline, CDR1 is MNHEY, CDR2 SMNVEV (reference sequence). V lost 1 base and J 0 bases, leaving 10 bases between the germline ends. CDR3 size: 15 residues. CDR3 sequence (DNA): TGTGCCAGCAGTTTATATTCGGCCAGCTCCTACGAGCAGTACTTC. Protein product: CASSLYSASSYEQYF.

V usage is TRBV27 and J usage is TRBJ1-4, with D unresolved. Trimming removed 4 bases at V and 0 bases at J, with 12 bases between. Germline V lookup: CDR1 MNHEY, CDR2 SMNVEV (reference sequence). The CDR3 covers 16 residues. The CDR3 protein is CASSSLPSATNEKLFF. The CDR3 region has the DNA TGTGCCAGCAGTTCACTCCCGTCTGCAACTAATGAAAAACTGTTTTTT. Full variable domain (missing parts from reference TRBV27 and TRBJ1-4): EAQVTQNPRYLITVTGKKLTVTCSQNMNHEYMSWYRQDPGLGLRQIYYSMNVEVTDKGDVPEGYKVSRKEKRNFPLILESPSPNQTSLYFCASSSLPSATNEKLFFGSGTQLSVL.

This sequence joins TRBV7-9 and TRBJ1-1; D is ambiguous. The CDR3 has 11 residues. The ends were cut back, 5 bases at V and 6 bases at J, with 7 bases in the middle. Germline values: CDR1 SEHNR, CDR2 FQNEAQ (reference sequence). In DNA form, the CDR3 reads TGTGCCAGCAGCCGAGACCCTGAAGCTTTCTTT. The encoded protein is CASSRDPEAFF.

CDR3 in amino acids: CASAGQGVYEQYF. DNA of the CDR3: TGTGCCAGCGCGGGACAGGGGGTCTACGAGCAGTACTTC. The rearrangement links TRBV28 to TRBJ2-7, with 11 bases matching TRBD1. The V and J ends lost 8 bases and 3 bases, in that order; junction bases with no gene match: 3. CDR3 size: 13 residues. Germline V lookup: CDR1 MDHEN, CDR2 SYDVKM.

The gene calls are TRBV4-1 and TRBJ2-5; D gene ambiguous. CDR3 size: 15 residues. V was pared by 1 base and J by 4 bases, with 13 bases between. Germline V gives CDR1 MGHRA, CDR2 YSYEKL. The CDR3 spells CASSQGRSYGETQYF. Here the CDR3 DNA reads TGCGCCAGCAGCCAAGGTAGATCTTACGGAGAGACCCAGTACTTC.

This chain links TRBV5-1 with TRBJ2-5; 8 positions agree with TRBD2. Germline CDR1 and CDR2: SGHRS and YFSETQ. The CDR3 length is 19 residues. J gave up 2 bases and V 0 bases, and 15 bases lay outside the gene matches. The CDR3 sequence: CASSLGRGRLATTQETQYF. In DNA form, the CDR3 reads TGCGCCAGCAGCTTGGGTAGGGGTAGACTAGCGACCACTCAAGAGACCCAGTACTTC. The variable domain in full, completed from reference TRBV5-1 and TRBJ2-5, reads KAGVTQTPRYLIKTRGQQVTLSCSPISGHRSVSWYQQTPGQGLQFLFEYFSETQRNKGNFPGRFSGRQFSNSRSEMNVSTLELGDSALYLCASSLGRGRLATTQETQYFGPGTRLLVL.

This chain connects TRBV7-8 to TRBJ2-5; D gene ambiguous. The CDR3 is made up of 15 amino acids. V was trimmed by 1 base and J by 1 base, leaving 10 bases between them. CDR1 is SGHVS, CDR2 FQNEAQ, per germline. DNA for the CDR3: TGTGCCAGCAGCTTAGTGGTTGCAGCCCAAGAGACCCAGTACTTC. Translated: CASSLVVAAQETQYF. Together with reference TRBV7-8 and TRBJ2-5, the CDR3 gives the full variable domain: GAGVSQSPRYKVAKRGQDVALRCDPISGHVSLFWYQQALGQGPEFLTYFQNEAQLDKSGLPSDRFFAERPEGSVSTLKIQRTQQEDSAVYLCASSLVVAAQETQYFGPGTRLLVL.

The gene calls are TRBV28 and TRBJ2-7; perhaps TRBD2 as D (6 bases). The CDR3 has 13 amino acids. Germline V CDR1 and CDR2: MDHEN, SYDVKM. V was cut by 5 bases and J by 3 bases, with 11 bases left in between. The CDR3 here is CASSPSARYEQYF. Written as DNA, the CDR3 is TGTGCCAGCAGTCCTAGCGCTCGCTACGAGCAGTACTTC.

The rearrangement uses TRBV7-9 and TRBJ2-5; 12 positions match TRBD2. The germline gives CDR1 SEHNR, CDR2 FQNEAQ (reference sequence). V lost 5 bases and J lost 3; bases outside the gene matches: 7. The CDR3 runs to 16 residues. CDR3 bases: TGTGCCAGCAGCCCGAGACTAGCGGGAGACAAAGAGACCCAGTACTTC. It yields the protein CASSPRLAGDKETQYF.

The chain uses TRBV28 and TRBJ2-1; D perhaps matches TRBD2 (6 bases). Germline CDR1 MDHEN, CDR2 SYDVKM. V gave up 5 bases and J gave up 5 bases, with 13 bases separating them. This CDR3 region has 14 residues. The CDR3 spells CASSISGFHNEQFF. The CDR3 bases are TGTGCCAGCAGTATCAGCGGGTTCCACAATGAGCAGTTCTTC.

Note on this clone: The sample carries other DNA sequences with the same CDR3. The chain has TRBV27 and TRBJ1-1; D is possibly TRBD1 (5 bases). Trimming removed 5 bases from V and 0 bases from J, with 10 bases in between. The CDR3 totals 14 residues. From germline, CDR1 is MNHEY and CDR2 SMNVEV (reference sequence). The CDR3 nucleotides are TGTGCCAGCAGTCTAAGACAGTTGAACACTGAAGCTTTCTTT. It encodes CASSLRQLNTEAFF.